These 6 T cell receptor beta chains share one sample of origin, sequenced in a study of blood T cell repertoires in COVID-19. Sequencing used immunoSEQ multiplex PCR; TCRdb keeps in-frame clones, though not all of them. The top ten hold 4.2% of the sample, which has 250,000 to 300,000 clones, roughly 80% seen once. The specimen sequenced was peripheral blood. These TCRs come from a man aged 55-75 years with acute or convalescent COVID-19.

The J gene is TRBJ2-7, the V gene TRBV2; D is unclear. V lost 6 bases, J lost 3 bases, and 15 bases lay in between. Germline CDR1 reads SNHLY; CDR2 reads FYNNEI. There are 14 residues in the CDR3. The CDR3 protein is CASRDEEVGYEQYF. In DNA, the CDR3 is TGTGCCAGCAGGGATGAAGAGGTTGGCTACGAGCAGTACTTC. Supplemented by reference TRBV2 and TRBJ2-7, the full variable domain reads EPEVTQTPSHQVTQMGQEVILRCVPISNHLYFYWYRQILGQKVEFLVSFYNNEISEKSEIFDDQFSVERPDGSNFTLKIRSTKLEDSAMYFCASRDEEVGYEQYFGPGTRLTVT.

In its sample, this clone was seen once. This chain uses TRBV5-1 with TRBJ2-7, with 7 positions matching TRBD1. The junction had 9 bases not matched to a gene; V was cut back by 5 bases and J by 4 bases. The CDR3 sequence is 14 residues long. CDR1 SGHRS and CDR2 YFSETQ come from the germline V gene. The CDR3 protein is CASSFTIQGYEQYF. CDR3 sequence (DNA): TGCGCCAGCAGTTTCACTATACAGGGGTACGAGCAGTACTTC.

This chain joins TRBV27 and TRBJ2-4, with 8 bases that match TRBD1. Germline CDR1 is MNHEY and CDR2 is SMNVEV (reference sequence). The CDR3 spans 15 residues. V dropped 5 bases and J dropped 10; count of bases not matched to a gene: 13. The CDR3 spells CASSPGQGFVTIQYF. Written as DNA, the CDR3 is TGTGCCAGCAGTCCCGGACAGGGCTTCGTGACGATTCAGTACTTC.

The V gene is TRBV7-8, the J gene TRBJ2-7; 8 nucleotides match TRBD1. CDR1 is SGHVS and CDR2 is FQNEAQ in the germline V gene. The CDR3 extends over 14 amino acids. V was pared by 4 bases and J by 0 bases, with 2 bases of the junction left unmatched. Here the CDR3 DNA reads TGTGCCAGCAGCTCCGACAGGGGCTCCTACGAGCAGTACTTC. This translates into CASSSDRGSYEQYF.

The genes are TRBV10-3 and TRBJ2-7; TRBD2 aligns across 9 bases. This CDR3 region has 15 residues. CDR1 and CDR2 from the germline V gene are ENHRY and SYGVKD. With V trimmed by 2 bases and J by 2 bases, 4 bases remained unmatched. The CDR3 is CAISEMGGRAYEQYF. The CDR3 nucleotides read TGTGCCATCAGTGAGATGGGCGGGAGGGCCTACGAGCAGTACTTC.

This chain joins TRBV20-1 and TRBJ2-4; 7 nucleotides agree with TRBD1. The CDR3 runs to 9 residues. From germline, CDR1 is DFQATT and CDR2 SNEGSKA (reference sequence). J was trimmed by 11 bases and V by 6 bases; bases with no gene match: 1. The chain's CDR3 is CSAGTVQYF. The CDR3 DNA reads as TGCAGTGCAGGGACAGTTCAGTACTTC.